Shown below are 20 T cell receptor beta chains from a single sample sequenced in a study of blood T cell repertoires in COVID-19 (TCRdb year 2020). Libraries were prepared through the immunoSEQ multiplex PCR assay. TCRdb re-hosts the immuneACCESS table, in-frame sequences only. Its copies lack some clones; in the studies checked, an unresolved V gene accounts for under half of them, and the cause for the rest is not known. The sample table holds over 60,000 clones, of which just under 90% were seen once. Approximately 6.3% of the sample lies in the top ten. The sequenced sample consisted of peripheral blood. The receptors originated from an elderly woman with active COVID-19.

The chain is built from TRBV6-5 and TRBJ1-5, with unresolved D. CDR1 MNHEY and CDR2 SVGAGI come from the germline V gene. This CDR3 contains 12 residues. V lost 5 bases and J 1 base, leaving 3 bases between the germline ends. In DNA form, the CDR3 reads TGTGCCAGCAGTCGGAGCAATCAGCCCCAGCATTTT. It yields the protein CASSRSNQPQHF.

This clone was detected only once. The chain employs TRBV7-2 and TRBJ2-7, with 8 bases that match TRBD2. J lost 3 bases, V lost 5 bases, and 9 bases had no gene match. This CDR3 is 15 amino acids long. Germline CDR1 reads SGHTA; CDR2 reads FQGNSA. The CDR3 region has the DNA TGTGCCAGCAGCCCTCTGAGCGGGGGAAACTACGAGCAGTACTTC. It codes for CASSPLSGGNYEQYF.

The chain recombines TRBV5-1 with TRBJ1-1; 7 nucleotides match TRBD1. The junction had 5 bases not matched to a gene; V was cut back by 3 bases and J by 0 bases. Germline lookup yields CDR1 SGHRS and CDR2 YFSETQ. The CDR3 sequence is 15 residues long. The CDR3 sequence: CASSWGTAVNTEAFF. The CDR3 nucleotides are TGCGCCAGCAGCTGGGGGACAGCAGTGAACACTGAAGCTTTCTTT.

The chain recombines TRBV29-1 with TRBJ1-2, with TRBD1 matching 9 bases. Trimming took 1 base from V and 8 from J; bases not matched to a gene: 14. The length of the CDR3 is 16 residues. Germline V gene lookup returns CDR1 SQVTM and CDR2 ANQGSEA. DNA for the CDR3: TGCAGCGTTGAAGTTAACAGGGGGCGCGCGACGGGAGGCTACACCTTC. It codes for CSVEVNRGRATGGYTF.

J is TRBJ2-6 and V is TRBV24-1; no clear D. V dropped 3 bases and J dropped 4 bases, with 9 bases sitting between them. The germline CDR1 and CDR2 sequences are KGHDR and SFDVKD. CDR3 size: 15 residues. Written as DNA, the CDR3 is TGTGCCACCAGTGATCCGCGAGGAGGGGCCAACGTCCTGACTTTC. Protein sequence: CATSDPRGGANVLTF.

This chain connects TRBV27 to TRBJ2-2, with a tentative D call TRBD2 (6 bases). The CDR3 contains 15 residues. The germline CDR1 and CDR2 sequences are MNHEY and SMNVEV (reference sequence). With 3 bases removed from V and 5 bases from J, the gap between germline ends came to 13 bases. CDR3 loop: CASSLWRDRTGELFF. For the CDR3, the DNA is TGTGCCAGCAGTTTGTGGCGGGATCGGACCGGGGAGCTGTTTTTT.

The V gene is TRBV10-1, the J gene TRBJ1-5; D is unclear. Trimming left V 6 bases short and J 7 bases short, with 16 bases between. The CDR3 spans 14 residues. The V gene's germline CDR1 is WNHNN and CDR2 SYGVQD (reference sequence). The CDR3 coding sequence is TGCGCCAGCAGCCCCCGGCCGATCGGGCAGCCCCAGCATTTT. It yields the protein CASSPRPIGQPQHF.

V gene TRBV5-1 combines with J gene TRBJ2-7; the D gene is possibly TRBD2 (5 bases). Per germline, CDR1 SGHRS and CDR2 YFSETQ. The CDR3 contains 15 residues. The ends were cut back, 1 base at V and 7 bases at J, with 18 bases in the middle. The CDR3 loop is CASSLLAGPPGEQYF. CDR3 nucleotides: TGCGCCAGCAGCTTGCTGGCGGGCCCTCCTGGGGAGCAGTACTTC.

The CDR3 here is CASSQDGEGRLINEQFF. The DNA of the CDR3 is TGCGCCAGCAGCCAAGATGGTGAGGGCAGGTTGATCAATGAGCAGTTCTTC. The gene calls are TRBV4-1 and TRBJ2-1, with a possible D match to TRBD2 (5 bases). Germline V gene lookup returns CDR1 MGHRA and CDR2 YSYEKL. Trimming cost V 0 bases and J 6 bases, with 18 bases left between them. CDR3 length: 17 amino acids.

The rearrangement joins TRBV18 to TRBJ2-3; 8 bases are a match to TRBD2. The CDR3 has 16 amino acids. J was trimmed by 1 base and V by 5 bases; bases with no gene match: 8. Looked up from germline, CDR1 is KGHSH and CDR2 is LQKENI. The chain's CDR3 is CASSFPGGRGTDTQYF. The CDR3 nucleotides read TGTGCCAGCTCATTCCCGGGAGGGCGCGGCACAGATACGCAGTATTTT. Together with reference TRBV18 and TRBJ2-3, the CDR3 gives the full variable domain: NAGVMQNPRHLVRRRGQEARLRCSPMKGHSHVYWYRQLPEEGLKFMVYLQKENIIDESGMPKERFSAEFPKEGPSILRIQQVVRGDSAAYFCASSFPGGRGTDTQYFGPGTRLTVL.

CDR3 sequence (DNA): TGTGCCAGCAGTTATGAGAGGAATCAGCCCCAGCATTTT. It is translated as CASSYERNQPQHF. This chain connects TRBV6-6 to TRBJ1-5; D gene uncertain. This CDR3 spans 13 amino acids. Germline loops: CDR1 MNHNY, CDR2 SVGAGI (reference sequence). The V gene lost 3 bases and the J gene lost 4 bases, with 7 bases spanning the gap.

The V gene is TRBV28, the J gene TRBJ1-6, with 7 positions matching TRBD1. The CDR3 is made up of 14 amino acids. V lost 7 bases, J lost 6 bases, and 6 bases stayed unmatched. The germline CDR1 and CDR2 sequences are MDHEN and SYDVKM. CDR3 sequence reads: CASKAGGFNSPLHF. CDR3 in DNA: TGTGCCAGCAAAGCAGGGGGGTTTAATTCACCCCTCCACTTT.

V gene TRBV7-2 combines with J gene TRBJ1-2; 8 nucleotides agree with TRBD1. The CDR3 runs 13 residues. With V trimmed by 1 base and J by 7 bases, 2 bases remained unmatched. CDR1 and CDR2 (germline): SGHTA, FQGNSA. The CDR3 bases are TGTGCCAGCAGCTTAGGAGGGACAGGTGGCTACACCTTC. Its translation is CASSLGGTGGYTF.

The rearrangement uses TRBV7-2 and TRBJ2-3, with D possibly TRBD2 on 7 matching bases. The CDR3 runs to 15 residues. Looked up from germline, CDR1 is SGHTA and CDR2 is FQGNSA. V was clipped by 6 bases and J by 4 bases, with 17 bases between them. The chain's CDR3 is CASSTQGRAPDTQYF. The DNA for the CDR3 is TGTGCCAGCAGTACGCAGGGGAGGGCCCCAGATACGCAGTATTTT.

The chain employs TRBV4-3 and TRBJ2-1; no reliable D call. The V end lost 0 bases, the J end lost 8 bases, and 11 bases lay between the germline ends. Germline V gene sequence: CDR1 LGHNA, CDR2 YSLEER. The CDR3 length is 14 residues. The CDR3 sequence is CASSQDGQEDEQFF. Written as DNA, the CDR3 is TGCGCCAGCAGCCAAGATGGCCAAGAGGATGAGCAGTTCTTC.

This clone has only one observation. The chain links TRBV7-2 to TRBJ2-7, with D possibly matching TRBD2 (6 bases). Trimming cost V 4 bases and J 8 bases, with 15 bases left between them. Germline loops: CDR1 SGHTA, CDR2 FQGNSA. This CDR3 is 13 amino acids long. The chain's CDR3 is CASSSSPREKQYF. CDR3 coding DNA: TGTGCCAGCAGCTCATCCCCACGGGAGAAGCAGTACTTC.

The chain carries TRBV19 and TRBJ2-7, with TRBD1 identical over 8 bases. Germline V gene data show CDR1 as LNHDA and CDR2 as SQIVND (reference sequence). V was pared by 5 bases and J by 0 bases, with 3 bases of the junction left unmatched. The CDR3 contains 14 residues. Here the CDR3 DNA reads TGTGCCAGTAGTGGGACAGGATACTCCTACGAGCAGTACTTC. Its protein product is CASSGTGYSYEQYF. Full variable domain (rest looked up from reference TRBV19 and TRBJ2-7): DGGITQSPKYLFRKEGQNVTLSCEQNLNHDAMYWYRQDPGQGLRLIYYSQIVNDFQKGDIAEGYSVSREKKESFPLTVTSAQKNPTAFYLCASSGTGYSYEQYFGPGTRLTVT.

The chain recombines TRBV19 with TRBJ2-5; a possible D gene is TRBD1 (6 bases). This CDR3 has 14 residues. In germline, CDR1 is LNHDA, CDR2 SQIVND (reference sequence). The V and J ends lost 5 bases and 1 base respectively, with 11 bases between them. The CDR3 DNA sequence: TGTGCCAGTAGTGTAACAGGGTCCCAAGAGACCCAGTACTTC. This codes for CASSVTGSQETQYF.

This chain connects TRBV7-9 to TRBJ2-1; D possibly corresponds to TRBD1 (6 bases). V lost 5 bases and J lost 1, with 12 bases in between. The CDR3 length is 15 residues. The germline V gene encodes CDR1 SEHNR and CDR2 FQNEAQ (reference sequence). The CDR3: CASSHRVYSYNEQFF. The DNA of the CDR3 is TGTGCCAGCAGCCACAGGGTTTATTCCTACAATGAGCAGTTCTTC.

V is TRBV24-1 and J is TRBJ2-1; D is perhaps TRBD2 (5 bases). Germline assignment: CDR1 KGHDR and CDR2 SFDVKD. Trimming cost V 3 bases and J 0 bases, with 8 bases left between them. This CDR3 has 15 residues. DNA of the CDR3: TGTGCCACCAGTGATAGCGGATACTCCTACAATGAGCAGTTCTTC. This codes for CATSDSGYSYNEQFF.